These T cell receptor beta chains were read from a single sample in a study of human T cells and chemical hapten exposure. A single record per CDR3 protein comes from TCRdb applying MiXCR to the RACE reads. The sample holds tens of thousands of distinct CDR3 sequences, about 11% seen once. The input for sequencing was whole blood, taken in connection with sensitization to the hapten diphenylcyclopropenone (DPC). The receptor source for this set is a woman aged 40 to 50 with alopecia areata. Some clones in this sample may be carry-over from other donors' samples. CDR3s include the opening cysteine and the closing phenylalanine or tryptophan. A D gene is named only where the DNA matches it firmly. Clone sizes are given selectively: once, few, many, or a class where the clone is expanded.

many | NA | TRBJ1-1 | TRBV20-1 | TGCAGTGCTAGTATTTCCGGGGCACGAGAAGCTTTCTTT | CSASISGAREAFF
few | TRBD2 | TRBJ2-1 | TRBV11-2 | TGTGCCAGCAGCTTAGCGGCGGGGGCCTACAATGAGCAGTTCTTC | CASSLAAGAYNEQFF
NA | TRBD1 | TRBJ1-4 | TRBV14 | TGTGCCAGCAGCCCCCAGACAGGGGGGGAAAAACTGTTTTTT | CASSPQTGGEKLFF
NA | NA | TRBJ2-7 | TRBV7-2 | TGTGCCAGCAGCTTAGCGGGCAGCGGGCCCGCCTACGAGCAGTACTTC | CASSLAGSGPAYEQYF
few | NA | TRBJ1-6 | TRBV19 | TGTGCCAGTAGTACCCCCCCCTCACCCCTCCACTTT | CASSTPPSPLHF
few | TRBD1 | TRBJ2-1 | TRBV20-1 | TGCAGTGCCATGACAGGGGCAATCTCCTACAATGAGCAGTTCTTC | CSAMTGAISYNEQFF
NA | NA | TRBJ1-1 | TRBV29-1 | TGCAGCGTTGAGTCCAACCTGAACACTGAAGCTTTCTTT | CSVESNLNTEAFF
NA | NA | TRBJ2-4 | TRBV3-1 | TGTGCCAGCAGCCCTATAGTACCCGGGGTCAGCCGACCATTAGCCAAAAACATTCAGTACTTC | CASSPIVPGVSRPLAKNIQYF
many | NA | TRBJ2-5 | TRBV12-5 | TGTGCTAGTGGTTTGGGGCACCAAGAGACCCAGTACTTC | CASGLGHQETQYF
many | TRBD2 | TRBJ2-7 | TRBV7-2 | TGTGCCAGCAGCTCGGGACTAGCGGGGCGCATTACCTTC | CASSSGLAGRITF
many | TRBD1 | TRBJ1-1 | TRBV6-1 | TGTGCCAGCAGCCTGGGGACAGGGGCGGACACTGAAGCTTTCTTT | CASSLGTGADTEAFF
many | NA | TRBJ1-3 | TRBV20-1 | TGCAGTGCTAGAGATGTCGGGGGAGGCTCTGGAAACACCATATATTTT | CSARDVGGGSGNTIYF
many | TRBD1 | TRBJ1-6 | TRBV25-1 | TGTGCCAGCATTCAGGGGGCGAATTCACCCCTCCACTTT | CASIQGANSPLHF
few | TRBD2 | TRBJ2-1 | TRBV4-1 | TGCGCCAGCAGCCAAGCTAGCGGGAGTTACAATGAGCAGTTCTTC | CASSQASGSYNEQFF
few | NA | TRBJ2-2 | TRBV4-3 | TGCGCCAGCAGCCAAGATCCCTCCCTGTCGGGGACCGGGGAGCTGTTTTTT | CASSQDPSLSGTGELFF
few | NA | TRBJ1-2 | TRBV7-8 | TGTGCCAGCAGCTCTAGACGTGACTATGGCTACACCTTC | CASSSRRDYGYTF
many | NA | TRBJ1-1 | TRBV2 | TGTGCCAGCAATAACCCAGGGAACACTGAAGCTTTCTTT | CASNNPGNTEAFF
many | NA | TRBJ1-1 | TRBV18 | TGTGCCAGCTCACCACAGGGAGGGGCGAACACTGAAGCTTTCTTT | CASSPQGGANTEAFF
medium-sized | NA | TRBJ2-2 | TRBV11-2 | TGTGCCAGCAGCCTCACAGGGAACACCGGGGAGCTGTTTTTT | CASSLTGNTGELFF
many | TRBD1 | TRBJ1-4 | TRBV11-2 | TGTGCCAGCAGCTTATTACAGGGGGGAGAAAAACTGTTTTTT | CASSLLQGGEKLFF
NA | NA | TRBJ2-3 | TRBV7-9 | TGTGCCAGCAGCTTAGCGTCCGCTAGCACAGATACGCAGTATTTT | CASSLASASTDTQYF
many | NA | TRBJ2-7 | TRBV3-1 | TGTGCCAGCAGCCCGGACACTACCGAGCAGTACTTC | CASSPDTTEQYF
few | TRBD2 | TRBJ2-1 | TRBV7-3 | TGTGCCAGCAGCCCACTAGCGGGAGTTGACAATGAGCAGTTCTTC | CASSPLAGVDNEQFF